The next 28 T cell receptor beta chains were all read from a single sample in a study of tumour-infiltrating T cells in Burkitt lymphoma. Method: immunoSEQ multiplex PCR; TCRdb's copy keeps in-frame clones and lacks some. The sample shows about 1,200 clones, approximately 12% of them seen only once. Sequencing was carried out using tumor tissue. The receptors stem from a human donor with Burkitt lymphoma.

This clone was detected a few times. The V and J genes are TRBV5-6 and TRBJ1-5; D unresolved. The CDR3 is 12 residues long. CDR1 and CDR2 from the germline V gene are SGHDT and YYEEEE. Deletions cut 0 bases from V and 6 bases from J, with 4 bases between. The CDR3 reads CASSLGSQPQHF. In DNA, the CDR3 is TGTGCCAGCAGCTTGGGTTCTCAGCCCCAGCATTTT.

The chain couples TRBV19 to TRBJ1-1, with D maybe TRBD1 (5 bases). Germline V gene sequence: CDR1 LNHDA, CDR2 SQIVND (reference sequence). The V gene lost 6 bases and the J gene lost 1 base, with 6 bases spanning the gap. This CDR3 contains 12 residues. CDR3 in amino acids: CASRRGNTEAFF. The CDR3 DNA sequence: TGTGCCAGTAGGAGGGGGAACACTGAAGCTTTCTTT. The complete variable domain, with remaining parts taken from reference TRBV19 and TRBJ1-1, reads DGGITQSPKYLFRKEGQNVTLSCEQNLNHDAMYWYRQDPGQGLRLIYYSQIVNDFQKGDIAEGYSVSREKKESFPLTVTSAQKNPTAFYLCASRRGNTEAFFGQGTRLTVV.

This clone was seen a handful of times. V and J are TRBV9 and TRBJ2-3; D is possibly TRBD2 (5 bases). This CDR3 is built from 16 residues. Looked up from germline, CDR1 is SGDLS and CDR2 is YYNGEE. V was trimmed by 0 bases and J by 2 bases, leaving 13 bases between them. The CDR3, as DNA: TGTGCCAGCAGCGTAGAGGGCTCTAGCCCCACAGATACGCAGTATTTT. This codes for CASSVEGSSPTDTQYF.

The rearrangement links TRBV11-3 to TRBJ2-1; 9 nucleotides line up with TRBD1. Unmatched junction bases numbered 4, after V lost 1 base and J lost 6 bases. The CDR3 contains 15 residues. The germline V gene encodes CDR1 SGHNT and CDR2 YENEEA. CDR3 protein: CASSLGPTGGNEQFF. The CDR3 DNA follows: TGTGCCAGCAGCTTAGGCCCGACAGGGGGCAATGAGCAGTTCTTC.

The chain recombines TRBV7-6 with TRBJ2-7; D gene ambiguous. V lost 5 bases to trimming and J lost 1 base, with 12 bases between them. Germline loops: CDR1 SGHVS, CDR2 FNYEAQ. CDR3 size: 14 residues. CDR3 sequence: CASSPSGSSYEQYF. The CDR3, as DNA: TGTGCCAGCAGCCCTAGTGGCAGTTCCTACGAGCAGTACTTC. Full variable domain (remainder filled in from reference TRBV7-6 and TRBJ2-7): GAGVSQSPRYKVTKRGQDVALRCDPISGHVSLYWYRQALGQGPEFLTYFNYEAQQDKSGLPNDRFSAERPEGSISTLTIQRTEQRDSAMYRCASSPSGSSYEQYFGPGTRLTVT.

This clone was counted a few times. This chain connects TRBV10-2 to TRBJ2-2; 12 positions agree with TRBD2. In germline, CDR1 is WSHSY, CDR2 SAAADI. The CDR3 has 14 residues. The junction had 5 bases not matched to a gene; V was cut back by 8 bases and J by 7 bases. In DNA form, the CDR3 reads TGCGCCAGCCGACTAGCGGGAGAGGTCGGGGAGCTGTTTTTT. Amino acids: CASRLAGEVGELFF.

This clone occurred a few times. The rearrangement joins TRBV5-1 to TRBJ2-1; D is unclear. V gave up 5 bases and J gave up 5 bases, with 8 bases separating them. CDR1 is SGHRS and CDR2 is YFSETQ in the germline V gene. This CDR3 spans 12 amino acids. The CDR3 region is CASRGSHNEQFF. CDR3 nucleotides: TGCGCCAGCAGGGGGTCCCACAATGAGCAGTTCTTC.

This clone was seen only a few times. This chain's CDR3 is CASSYGTRFYEQYV. DNA of the CDR3: TGTGCCAGCAGTTACGGGACAAGATTTTACGAGCAGTACGTC. The rearrangement links TRBV6-5 to TRBJ2-7; maybe TRBD1 (6 bases). V dropped 2 bases and J dropped 4 bases, with 12 bases sitting between them. This CDR3 is 14 amino acids long. Germline V gene sequence: CDR1 MNHEY, CDR2 SVGAGI.

By frequency in the sample, this clone is hyperexpanded. The chain couples TRBV21-1 to TRBJ2-7. TRBV21-1 is a known pseudogene. The CDR3 contains 16 residues. The CDR3 reads CASSVRGDPGDYEQYV. CDR3 bases: TGTGCCAGCAGCGTAAGGGGAGATCCGGGCGACTACGAGCAGTACGTC.

V and J are TRBV4-1 and TRBJ1-1; TRBD1 aligns across 8 bases. Germline V lookup: CDR1 MGHRA, CDR2 YSYEKL. The J segment lost 5 bases and the V segment lost 3 bases, leaving 8 bases of the junction unmatched. This CDR3 comprises 15 residues. The chain's CDR3 is CASSHAGQGGTEAFF. CDR3 DNA sequence: TGCGCCAGCAGCCATGCCGGACAGGGAGGGACTGAAGCTTTCTTT.

CDR3 residues: CASSLQGADTQYF. DNA of the CDR3: TGTGCCAGCAGCTTACAGGGAGCCGATACGCAGTATTTT. The genes are TRBV7-9 and TRBJ2-3; D assignment may be TRBD1 or TRBD2 (5 bases each). This CDR3 spans 13 amino acids. The V and J ends lost 2 bases and 6 bases respectively, with 9 bases between them. Germline CDR1 SEHNR, CDR2 FQNEAQ (reference sequence).

The chain carries TRBV6-4 and TRBJ2-5, with a possible D match to TRBD2 (6 bases). The V gene's germline CDR1 is MRHNA and CDR2 SNTAGT. V was shortened by 6 bases and J by 1 base, with 9 bases between the two germline ends. The CDR3 totals 13 residues. CDR3 protein: CASSGGPQETQYF. CDR3 coding DNA: TGTGCCAGCAGCGGAGGGCCCCAAGAGACCCAGTACTTC.

This clone turned up a few times. This sequence joins TRBV9 and TRBJ1-1; TRBD1 is a possible D gene (5 bases). The CDR3 contains 13 residues. The V gene lost 4 bases and the J gene lost 3 bases, with 10 bases spanning the gap. The germline gives CDR1 SGDLS, CDR2 YYNGEE. CDR3 nucleotide sequence: TGTGCCAGCAGCCTCGGGGCGGACACTGAAGCTTTCTTT. Its protein is CASSLGADTEAFF. Full variable domain (rest looked up from reference TRBV9 and TRBJ1-1): DSGVTQTPKHLITATGQRVTLRCSPRSGDLSVYWYQQSLDQGLQFLIQYYNGEERAKGNILERFSAQQFPDLHSELNLSSLELGDSALYFCASSLGADTEAFFGQGTRLTVV.

This clone was counted a few times. This chain's CDR3 is CASSQGLSYEQYF. The DNA for the CDR3 is TGTGCCAGCAGCCAGGGACTCTCCTACGAGCAGTACTTC. The gene calls are TRBV14 and TRBJ2-7; tentative D call: TRBD2 (6 bases). The CDR3 runs to 13 residues. Looked up from germline, CDR1 is SGHDN and CDR2 is FVKESK. V lost 3 bases to trimming and J lost 0 bases, with 6 bases between them.

Worth noting for this clone: The same CDR3 can be traced to other DNA sequences in this sample. The chain combines TRBV27 with TRBJ2-2; D perhaps matches TRBD2 (7 bases). The CDR3 loop spans 17 amino acids. V was cut by 4 bases and J by 6 bases, with 21 bases left in between. Germline V lookup: CDR1 MNHEY, CDR2 SMNVEV (reference sequence). CDR3: CASSSLGGGLGSGELFF. DNA of the CDR3: TGTGCCAGCAGTTCCCTTGGGGGGGGCCTCGGGTCCGGGGAGCTGTTTTTT.

DNA of the CDR3: TGTGCCAGCAGCTTAGAGCGCTCTGGAAACACCATATATTTT. Its translation: CASSLERSGNTIYF. This chain links TRBV13 with TRBJ1-3; no clear D. Between the trimmed V and J ends, which lost 1 base and 0 bases, there was a span of 4 bases. Germline-derived CDR1 and CDR2 are PRHDT and FYEKMQ (reference sequence). The CDR3 is made up of 14 amino acids.

In its sample, this clone was seen a few times. CDR3 loop: CASSYRRQDPRNTIYF. For the CDR3, the DNA is TGTGCCAGCAGTTACCGGAGACAGGACCCCCGGAACACCATATATTTT. The gene calls are TRBV6-5 and TRBJ1-3; tentative D call: TRBD1 (6 bases). V was trimmed by 2 bases and J by 7 bases, leaving 18 bases between them. Germline V CDR1 and CDR2: MNHEY, SVGAGI. The CDR3 has 16 residues.

This chain joins TRBV6-1 and TRBJ2-7; 7 bases line up with TRBD1. Germline CDR1 reads MNHNS; CDR2 reads SASEGT. This CDR3 contains 14 residues. V lost 3 bases to trimming and J lost 2 bases; unmatched junction nucleotides: 4. CDR3 amino acids: CASSERQGPYEQYV. CDR3 DNA: TGTGCCAGCAGTGAGAGACAGGGACCCTACGAGCAGTACGTC.

This clone was counted a few times. The rearrangement links TRBV5-1 to TRBJ2-1; no definite D call. The CDR3 covers 13 residues. Germline V CDR1 and CDR2: SGHRS, YFSETQ. The V end was cut by 4 bases, the J end by 11 bases, with 16 bases between. The CDR3 sequence is CASSRWTPMKQFF. CDR3 DNA sequence: TGCGCCAGCAGCAGATGGACGCCGATGAAGCAGTTCTTC.

This clone has only a few counts. The gene calls are TRBV28 and TRBJ1-1; 8 bases line up with TRBD1. J gave up 1 base and V 5 bases, and 6 bases lay outside the gene matches. The CDR3 contains 15 residues. Germline V gene lookup returns CDR1 MDHEN and CDR2 SYDVKM. The CDR3 spells CASSPTGAGNTEAFF. For the CDR3, the DNA is TGTGCCAGCAGTCCGACAGGGGCCGGGAACACTGAAGCTTTCTTT.

This rearrangement joins TRBV13 to TRBJ2-1, with 7 bases aligning to TRBD2. Unmatched junction bases numbered 16, after V lost 4 bases and J lost 10 bases. CDR3 length: 16 amino acids. The germline V gene has CDR1 PRHDT and CDR2 FYEKMQ (reference sequence). The CDR3 here is CASSSKVLAAGVEQFF. CDR3 DNA: TGTGCCAGCAGCTCCAAAGTCCTAGCGGCTGGCGTCGAGCAGTTCTTC. Supplemented by reference TRBV13 and TRBJ2-1, the full variable domain reads AAGVIQSPRHLIKEKRETATLKCYPIPRHDTVYWYQQGPGQDPQFLISFYEKMQSDKGSIPDRFSAQQFSDYHSELNMSSLELGDSALYFCASSSKVLAAGVEQFFGPGTRLTVL.

The rearrangement joins TRBV29-1 to TRBJ2-1; D tentatively fits TRBD1 or TRBD2 (5 bases each). V was cut by 7 bases and J by 4 bases, with 14 bases left in between. This CDR3 is 13 amino acids long. Germline V gene sequence: CDR1 SQVTM, CDR2 ANQGSEA. CDR3 nucleotide sequence: TGCAGCGACTGGGACGGAACTTACAATGAGCAGTTCTTC. It is translated as CSDWDGTYNEQFF.

The chain joins TRBV7-9 to TRBJ2-5, with 8 bases lining up with TRBD2. CDR3 length equals 15 residues. Germline V gene sequence: CDR1 SEHNR, CDR2 FQNEAQ (reference sequence). Trimming cost V 2 bases and J 2 bases; bases outside gene matches: 4. The CDR3 sequence is CASSLITGGQETQYF. CDR3 coding DNA: TGTGCCAGCAGCTTAATTACGGGGGGGCAAGAGACCCAGTACTTC.

In this sample, this clone is large. Other nucleotide sequences from this sample produce the same CDR3. CDR3 bases: TGTGCCAGCAGCTCATACAGGGAGAACACCGGGGAGCTGTTTTTT. It translates to CASSSYRENTGELFF. The chain employs TRBV11-3 and TRBJ2-2, with TRBD1 as a possible D gene (6 bases). Germline CDR1 and CDR2: SGHNT and YENEEA. Trimming shortened V by 4 bases and J by 1 base, and 10 bases separated the two germline ends. The CDR3 has 15 residues. Using reference TRBV11-3 and TRBJ2-2 for the parts outside the CDR3, the full variable domain is EAGVVQSPRYKIIEKKQPVAFWCNPISGHNTLYWYLQNLGQGPELLIRYENEEAVDDSQLPKDRFSAERLKGVDSTLKIQPAELGDSAVYLCASSSYRENTGELFFGEGSRLTVL.

A few counts support this clone. This chain joins TRBV6-5 and TRBJ2-7; the match to TRBD1 covers 7 bases. V trimming: 6 bases; J trimming: 2 bases; junction bases outside the gene matches: 4. CDR1 and CDR2 (germline): MNHEY, SVGAGI. The CDR3 is 13 amino acids. The CDR3 reads CASRRDRAYEQYF. As DNA, the CDR3 is TGTGCCAGCAGAAGAGACAGGGCCTACGAGCAGTACTTC.

The CDR3 DNA sequence: TGTGCCAGCAGTGCGGGAGACTCAGCCTACGAGCAGTACGTC. Its protein is CASSAGDSAYEQYV. The V gene is TRBV6-5, the J gene TRBJ2-7; TRBD2 agrees at 7 bases. CDR3 length equals 14 residues. V was clipped by 5 bases and J by 2 bases; unmatched bases: 6. Germline CDR1 reads MNHEY; CDR2 reads SVGAGI.

This clone was seen a handful of times. The genes are TRBV5-6 and TRBJ2-7, with TRBD1 as a possible D gene (6 bases). V was cut by 6 bases and J by 4 bases, with 8 bases left in between. The CDR3 sequence is 11 residues long. CDR1 SGHDT and CDR2 YYEEEE come from the germline V gene. This chain's CDR3 is CASTGQYEQYV. Written as DNA, the CDR3 is TGTGCCAGCACCGGACAGTACGAGCAGTACGTC.

The J gene is TRBJ1-1, the V gene TRBV9; the match to TRBD1 covers 7 bases. This CDR3 comprises 14 residues. CDR1 is SGDLS and CDR2 is YYNGEE in the germline V gene. J lost 4 bases, V lost 1 base, and 4 bases had no gene match. The CDR3 spells CASSVLSGGTEAFF. The CDR3 region has the DNA TGTGCCAGCAGCGTACTGTCAGGGGGCACTGAAGCTTTCTTT.